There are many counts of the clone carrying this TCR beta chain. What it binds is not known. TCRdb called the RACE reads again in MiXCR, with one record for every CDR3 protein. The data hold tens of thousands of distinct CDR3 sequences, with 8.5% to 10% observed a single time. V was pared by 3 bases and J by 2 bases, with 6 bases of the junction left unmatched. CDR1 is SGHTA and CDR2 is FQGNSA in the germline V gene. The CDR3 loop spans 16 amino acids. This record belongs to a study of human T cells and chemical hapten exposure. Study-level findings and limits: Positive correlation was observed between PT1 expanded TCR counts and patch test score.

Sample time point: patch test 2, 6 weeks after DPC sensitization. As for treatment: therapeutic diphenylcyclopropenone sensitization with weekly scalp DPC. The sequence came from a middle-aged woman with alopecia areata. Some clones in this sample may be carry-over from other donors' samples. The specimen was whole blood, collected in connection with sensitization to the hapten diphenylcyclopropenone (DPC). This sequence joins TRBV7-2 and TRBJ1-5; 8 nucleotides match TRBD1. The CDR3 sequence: CASSFRTGRGNQPQHF. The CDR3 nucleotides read TGTGCCAGCAGCTTTCGGACAGGGAGAGGCAATCAGCCCCAGCATTTT.